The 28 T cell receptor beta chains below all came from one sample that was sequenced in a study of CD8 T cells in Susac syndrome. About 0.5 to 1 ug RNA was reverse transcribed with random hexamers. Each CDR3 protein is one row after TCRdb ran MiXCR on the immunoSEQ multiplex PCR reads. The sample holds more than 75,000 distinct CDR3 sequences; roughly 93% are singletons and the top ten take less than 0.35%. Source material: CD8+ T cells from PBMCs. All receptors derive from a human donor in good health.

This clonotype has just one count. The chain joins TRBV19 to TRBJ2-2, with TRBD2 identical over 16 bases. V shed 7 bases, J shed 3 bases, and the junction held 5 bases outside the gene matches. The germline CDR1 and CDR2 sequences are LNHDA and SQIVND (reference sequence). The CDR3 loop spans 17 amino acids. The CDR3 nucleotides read TGTGCCAGTATGGGACTAGCGGGGGGGCAGGACACCGGGGAGCTGTTTTTT. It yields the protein CASMGLAGGQDTGELFF.

The CDR3 region is CASRGQGNSPLHF. In DNA, the CDR3 is TGTGCCAGCAGAGGACAGGGTAATTCACCCCTCCACTTT. The chain employs TRBV6-5 and TRBJ1-6; 8 bases are shared with TRBD1. The CDR3 spans 13 residues. Unmatched junction bases numbered 1, after V lost 6 bases and J lost 6 bases. Germline lookup yields CDR1 MNHEY and CDR2 SVGAGI.

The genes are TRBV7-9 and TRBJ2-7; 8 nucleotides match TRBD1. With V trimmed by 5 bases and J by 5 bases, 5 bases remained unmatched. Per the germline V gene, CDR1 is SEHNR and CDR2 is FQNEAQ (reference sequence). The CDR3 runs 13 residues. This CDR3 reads CASSPDRDHEQYF. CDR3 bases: TGTGCCAGCAGCCCGGACAGGGATCACGAGCAGTACTTC. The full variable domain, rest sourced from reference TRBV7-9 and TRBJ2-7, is DTGVSQNPRHKITKRGQNVTFRCDPISEHNRLYWYRQTLGQGPEFLTYFQNEAQLEKSRLLSDRFSAERPKGSFSTLEIQRTEQGDSAMYLCASSPDRDHEQYFGPGTRLTVT.

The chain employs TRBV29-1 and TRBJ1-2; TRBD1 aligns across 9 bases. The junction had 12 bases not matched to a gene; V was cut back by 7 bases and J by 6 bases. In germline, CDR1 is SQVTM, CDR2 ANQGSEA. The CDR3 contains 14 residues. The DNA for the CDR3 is TGCAGCGCGGGGGCCGGGACAGGGATGAATGGCTACACCTTC. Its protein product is CSAGAGTGMNGYTF.

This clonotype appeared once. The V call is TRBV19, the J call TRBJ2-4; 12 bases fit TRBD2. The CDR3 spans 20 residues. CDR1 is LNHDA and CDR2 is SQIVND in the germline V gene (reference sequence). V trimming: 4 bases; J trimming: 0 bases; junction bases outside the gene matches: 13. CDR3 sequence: CASSNPGLAGTHLAKNIQYF. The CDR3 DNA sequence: TGTGCCAGTAGTAACCCCGGACTAGCGGGGACACATCTAGCCAAAAACATTCAGTACTTC.

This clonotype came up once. As DNA, the CDR3 is TGTGCCAGTTCCCAGGGGCGCCTAAACTATGGCTACACCTTC. This codes for CASSQGRLNYGYTF. The chain uses TRBV19 and TRBJ1-2, with D perhaps TRBD1 (6 bases). From germline, CDR1 is LNHDA and CDR2 SQIVND (reference sequence). The CDR3 extends over 14 amino acids. Trimming stripped 8 bases from V and 2 bases from J, with 15 bases between. Combining the CDR3 with reference TRBV19 and TRBJ1-2 gives the whole variable domain DGGITQSPKYLFRKEGQNVTLSCEQNLNHDAMYWYRQDPGQGLRLIYYSQIVNDFQKGDIAEGYSVSREKKESFPLTVTSAQKNPTAFYLCASSQGRLNYGYTFGSGTRLTVV.

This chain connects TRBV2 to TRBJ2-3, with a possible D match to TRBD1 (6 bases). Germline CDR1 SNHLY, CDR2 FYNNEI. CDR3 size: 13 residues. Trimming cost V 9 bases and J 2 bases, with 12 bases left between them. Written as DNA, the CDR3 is TGTGCCAGAGGGACAACCGACACAGATACGCAGTATTTT. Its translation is CARGTTDTDTQYF. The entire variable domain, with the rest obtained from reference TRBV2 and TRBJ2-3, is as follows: EPEVTQTPSHQVTQMGQEVILRCVPISNHLYFYWYRQILGQKVEFLVSFYNNEISEKSEIFDDQFSVERPDGSNFTLKIRSTKLEDSAMYFCARGTTDTDTQYFGPGTRLTVL.

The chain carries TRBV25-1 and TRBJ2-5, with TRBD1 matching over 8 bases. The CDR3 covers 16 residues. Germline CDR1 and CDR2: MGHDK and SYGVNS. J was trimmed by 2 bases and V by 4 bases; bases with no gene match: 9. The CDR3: CASSATTRTGQETQYF. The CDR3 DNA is TGTGCCAGCAGTGCCACAACACGGACAGGGCAAGAGACCCAGTACTTC. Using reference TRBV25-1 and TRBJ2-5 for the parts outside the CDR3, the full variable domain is EADIYQTPRYLVIGTGKKITLECSQTMGHDKMYWYQQDPGMELHLIHYSYGVNSTEKGDLSSESTVSRIRTEHFPLTLESARPSHTSQYLCASSATTRTGQETQYFGPGTRLLVL.

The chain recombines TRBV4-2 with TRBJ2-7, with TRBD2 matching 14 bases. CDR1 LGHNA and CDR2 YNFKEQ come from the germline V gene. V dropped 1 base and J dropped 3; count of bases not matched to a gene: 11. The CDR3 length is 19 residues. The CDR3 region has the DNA TGTGCCAGCAGCCAAGGGACGACTAGCGGGGGGGCCGTCATCTACGAGCAGTACTTC. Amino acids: CASSQGTTSGGAVIYEQYF.

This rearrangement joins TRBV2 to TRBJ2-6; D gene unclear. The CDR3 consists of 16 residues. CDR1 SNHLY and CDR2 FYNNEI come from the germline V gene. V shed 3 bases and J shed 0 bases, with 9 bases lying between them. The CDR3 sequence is CASSEFPISGANVLTF. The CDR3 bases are TGTGCCAGCAGTGAGTTCCCTATCTCTGGGGCCAACGTCCTGACTTTC.

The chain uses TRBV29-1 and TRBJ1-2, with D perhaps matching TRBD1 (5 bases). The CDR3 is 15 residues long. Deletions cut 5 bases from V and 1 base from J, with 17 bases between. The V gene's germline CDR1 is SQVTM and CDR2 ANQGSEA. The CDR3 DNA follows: TGCAGCGTTTTCACAGGACTGGACTATAACTATGGCTACACCTTC. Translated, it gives CSVFTGLDYNYGYTF.

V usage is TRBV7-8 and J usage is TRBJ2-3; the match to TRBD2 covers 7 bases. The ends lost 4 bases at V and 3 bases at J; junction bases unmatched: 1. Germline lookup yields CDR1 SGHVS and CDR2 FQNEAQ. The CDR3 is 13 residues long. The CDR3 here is CASSSLATDTQYF. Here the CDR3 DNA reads TGTGCCAGCAGCTCACTAGCGACAGATACGCAGTATTTT.

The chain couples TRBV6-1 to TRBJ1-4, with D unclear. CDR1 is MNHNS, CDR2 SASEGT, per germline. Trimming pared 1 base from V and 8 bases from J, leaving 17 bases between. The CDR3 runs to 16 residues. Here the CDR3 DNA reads TGTGCCAGCAGTGAAGGAGGGTACACCGGGGTGGAAAAACTGTTTTTT. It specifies CASSEGGYTGVEKLFF.

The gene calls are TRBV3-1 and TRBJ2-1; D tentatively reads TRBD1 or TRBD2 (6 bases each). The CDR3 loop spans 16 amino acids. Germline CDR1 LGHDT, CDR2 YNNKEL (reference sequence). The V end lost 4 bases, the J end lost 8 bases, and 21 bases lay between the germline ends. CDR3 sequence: CASSPSRGAGLYEQFF. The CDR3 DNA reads TGTGCCAGCAGCCCCTCGAGGGGGGCCGGACTCTATGAGCAGTTCTTC.

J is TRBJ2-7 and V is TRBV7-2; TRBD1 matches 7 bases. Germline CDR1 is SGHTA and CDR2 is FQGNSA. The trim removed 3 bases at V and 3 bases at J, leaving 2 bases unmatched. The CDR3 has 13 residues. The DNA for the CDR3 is TGTGCCAGCAGCTTCCCAGGGGGCTACGAGCAGTACTTC. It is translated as CASSFPGGYEQYF.

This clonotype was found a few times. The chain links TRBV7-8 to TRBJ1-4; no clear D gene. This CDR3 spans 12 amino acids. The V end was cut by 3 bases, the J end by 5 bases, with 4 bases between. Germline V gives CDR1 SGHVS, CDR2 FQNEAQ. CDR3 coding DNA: TGTGCCAGCAGCTTCCGAAATGAAAAACTGTTTTTT. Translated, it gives CASSFRNEKLFF.

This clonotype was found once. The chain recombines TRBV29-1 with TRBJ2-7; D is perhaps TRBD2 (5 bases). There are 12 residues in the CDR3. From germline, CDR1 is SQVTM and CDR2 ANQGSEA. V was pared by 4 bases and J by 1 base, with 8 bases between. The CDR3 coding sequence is TGCAGCGTTGCCCCGGGATCCTACGAGCAGTACTTC. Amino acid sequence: CSVAPGSYEQYF.

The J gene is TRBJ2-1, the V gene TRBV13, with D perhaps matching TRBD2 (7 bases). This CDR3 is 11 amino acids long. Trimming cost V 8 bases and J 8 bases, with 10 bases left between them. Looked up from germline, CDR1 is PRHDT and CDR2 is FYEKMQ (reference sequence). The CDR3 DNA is TGTGCCAGCGGCGGGGGCCATGAGCAGTTCTTC. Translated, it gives CASGGGHEQFF.

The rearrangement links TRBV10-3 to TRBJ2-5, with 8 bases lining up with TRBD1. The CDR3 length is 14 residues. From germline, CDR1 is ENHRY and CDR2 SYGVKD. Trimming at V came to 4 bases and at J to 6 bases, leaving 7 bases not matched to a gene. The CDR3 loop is CAISANRGAKTQYF. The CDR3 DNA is TGTGCCATCAGTGCAAACAGGGGGGCCAAGACCCAGTACTTC.

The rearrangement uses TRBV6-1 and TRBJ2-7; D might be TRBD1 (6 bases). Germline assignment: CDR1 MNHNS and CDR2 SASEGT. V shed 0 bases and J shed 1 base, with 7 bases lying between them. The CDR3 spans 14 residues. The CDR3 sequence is CASSEAGTSYEQYF. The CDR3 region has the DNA TGTGCCAGCAGTGAAGCCGGGACATCCTACGAGCAGTACTTC.

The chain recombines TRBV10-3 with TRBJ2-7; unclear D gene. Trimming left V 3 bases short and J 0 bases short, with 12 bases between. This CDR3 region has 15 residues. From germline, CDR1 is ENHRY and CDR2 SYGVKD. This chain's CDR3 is CAISDPSPDSYEQYF. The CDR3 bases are TGTGCCATCAGTGACCCCAGCCCGGACTCCTACGAGCAGTACTTC.

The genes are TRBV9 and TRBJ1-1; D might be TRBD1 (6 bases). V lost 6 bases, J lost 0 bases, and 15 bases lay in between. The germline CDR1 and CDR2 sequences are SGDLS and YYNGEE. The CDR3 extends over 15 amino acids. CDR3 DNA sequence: TGTGCCAGCACCCCGGCAGGGGCCGTGAACACTGAAGCTTTCTTT. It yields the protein CASTPAGAVNTEAFF.

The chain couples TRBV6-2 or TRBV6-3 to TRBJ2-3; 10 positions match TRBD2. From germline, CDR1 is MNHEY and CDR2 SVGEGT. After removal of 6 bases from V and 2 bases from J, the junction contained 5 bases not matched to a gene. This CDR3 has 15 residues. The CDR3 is CASRYGLAVTDTQYF. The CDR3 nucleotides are TGTGCCAGCAGATACGGACTAGCGGTCACAGATACGCAGTATTTT.

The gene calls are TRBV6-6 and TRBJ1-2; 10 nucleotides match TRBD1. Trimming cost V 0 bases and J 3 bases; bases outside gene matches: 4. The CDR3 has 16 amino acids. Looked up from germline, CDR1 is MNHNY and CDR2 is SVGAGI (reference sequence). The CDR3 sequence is CASSYSGQGRDYGYTF. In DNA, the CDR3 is TGTGCCAGCAGTTACTCGGGACAGGGGAGGGACTATGGCTACACCTTC.

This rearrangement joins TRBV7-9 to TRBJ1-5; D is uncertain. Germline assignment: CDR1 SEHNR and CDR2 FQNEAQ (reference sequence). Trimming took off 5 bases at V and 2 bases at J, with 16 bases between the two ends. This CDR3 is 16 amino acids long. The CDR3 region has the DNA TGTGCCAGCAGCACCGACACATCCCCAGGCAATCAGCCCCAGCATTTT. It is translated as CASSTDTSPGNQPQHF.

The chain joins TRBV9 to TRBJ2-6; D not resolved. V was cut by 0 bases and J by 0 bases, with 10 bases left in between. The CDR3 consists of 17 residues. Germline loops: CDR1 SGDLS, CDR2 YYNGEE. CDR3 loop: CASSVDPLGSGANVLTF. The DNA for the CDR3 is TGTGCCAGCAGCGTAGATCCGTTGGGCTCTGGGGCCAACGTCCTGACTTTC.

CDR3 region: CASSEGQGAFF. CDR3 DNA sequence: TGTGCCAGCAGTGAGGGACAGGGAGCTTTCTTT. This chain uses TRBV6-1 with TRBJ1-1; 9 bases align to TRBD1. The V segment lost 3 bases and the J segment 10 bases; nucleotides outside the gene matches: 0. CDR3 length: 11 residues. The germline V gene encodes CDR1 MNHNS and CDR2 SASEGT.

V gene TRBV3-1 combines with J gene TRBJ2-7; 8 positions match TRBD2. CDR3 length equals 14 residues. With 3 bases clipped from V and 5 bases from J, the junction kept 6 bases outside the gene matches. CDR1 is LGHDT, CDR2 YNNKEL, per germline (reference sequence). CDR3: CASSHRLASDEQYF. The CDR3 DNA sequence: TGTGCCAGCAGCCATAGACTAGCGTCGGACGAGCAGTACTTC.